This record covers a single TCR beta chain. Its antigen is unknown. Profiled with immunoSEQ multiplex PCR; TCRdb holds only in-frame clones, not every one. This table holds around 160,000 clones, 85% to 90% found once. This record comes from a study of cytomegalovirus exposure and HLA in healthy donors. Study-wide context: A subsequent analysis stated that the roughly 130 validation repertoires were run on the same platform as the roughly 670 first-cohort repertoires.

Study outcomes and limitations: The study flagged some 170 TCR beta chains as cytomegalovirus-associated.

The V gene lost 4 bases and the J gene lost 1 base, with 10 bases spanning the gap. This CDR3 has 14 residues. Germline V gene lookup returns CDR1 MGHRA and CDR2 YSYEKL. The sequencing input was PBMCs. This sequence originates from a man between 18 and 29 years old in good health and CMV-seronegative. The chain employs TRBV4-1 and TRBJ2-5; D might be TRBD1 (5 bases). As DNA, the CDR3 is TGCGCCAGCAGCCGACCAGACAGCCAAGAGACCCAGTACTTC. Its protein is CASSRPDSQETQYF.